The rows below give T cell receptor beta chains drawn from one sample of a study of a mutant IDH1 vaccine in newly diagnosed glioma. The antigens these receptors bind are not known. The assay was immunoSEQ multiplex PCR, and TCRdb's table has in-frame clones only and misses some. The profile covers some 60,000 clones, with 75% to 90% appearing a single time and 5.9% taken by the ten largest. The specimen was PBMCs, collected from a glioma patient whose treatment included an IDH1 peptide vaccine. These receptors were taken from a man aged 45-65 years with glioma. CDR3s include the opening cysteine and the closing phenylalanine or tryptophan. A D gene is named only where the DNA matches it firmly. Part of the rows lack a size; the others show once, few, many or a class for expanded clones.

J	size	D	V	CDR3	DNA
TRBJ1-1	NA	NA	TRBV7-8	CASSPTANTEAFF	TGTGCCAGCAGTCCTACAGCGAACACTGAAGCTTTCTTT
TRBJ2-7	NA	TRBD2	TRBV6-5	CASSGGGLKEQYF	TGTGCCAGCAGCGGGGGGGGGCTGAAGGAGCAGTACTTC
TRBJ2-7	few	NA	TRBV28	CASSTSDRDEQYF	NA
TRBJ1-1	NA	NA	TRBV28	CASSFGWGRGWTEAFF	TGTGCCAGCAGTTTTGGTTGGGGGCGGGGTTGGACTGAAGCTTTCTTT
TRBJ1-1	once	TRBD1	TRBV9	CASSEDRGDTEAFF	TGTGCCAGCAGCGAGGACAGGGGAGATACTGAAGCTTTCTTT
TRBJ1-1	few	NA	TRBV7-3	CASSLTSSGFGTEAFF	TGTGCCAGCAGCTTAACCTCCTCAGGGTTTGGCACTGAAGCTTTCTTT
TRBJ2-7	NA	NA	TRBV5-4	CASSLRGRVGEQYF	TGTGCCAGCAGCTTGAGAGGCAGGGTGGGCGAGCAGTACTTC
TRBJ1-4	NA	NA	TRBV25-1	CASSALYRATNEKLFF	TGTGCCAGCAGTGCCCTTTACAGAGCAACTAATGAAAAACTGTTTTTT
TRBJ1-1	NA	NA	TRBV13	CASSLLTEAFF	TGTGCCAGCAGCTTACTCACTGAAGCTTTCTTT
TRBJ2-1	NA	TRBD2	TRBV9	CASSVGGGSPYNEQFF	TGTGCCAGCAGCGTAGGAGGCGGGAGCCCCTACAATGAGCAGTTCTTC
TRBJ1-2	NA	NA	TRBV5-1	CASSLEGRGNYGYTF	TGCGCCAGCAGCTTGGAAGGGAGAGGAAACTATGGCTACACCTTC
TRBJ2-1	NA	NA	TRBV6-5	CASRQGTYNEQFF	TGTGCCAGCAGACAGGGTACCTACAATGAGCAGTTCTTC
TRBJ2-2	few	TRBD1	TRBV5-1	CASSLDFILGQGVGELFF	TGCGCCAGCAGCTTGGATTTTATTTTGGGACAGGGGGTCGGGGAGCTGTTTTTT
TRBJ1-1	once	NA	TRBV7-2	CASSLVPANTEAFF	TGTGCCAGCAGCTTAGTACCGGCCAACACTGAAGCTTTCTTT
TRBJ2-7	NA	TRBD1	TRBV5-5	CASSWIPGQGTYEQYF	TGTGCCAGCAGCTGGATACCGGGACAGGGCACCTACGAGCAGTACTTC
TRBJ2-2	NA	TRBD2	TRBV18	CASSPLLAGETGELFF	TGTGCCAGCTCACCCTTACTAGCGGGTGAAACCGGGGAGCTGTTTTTT
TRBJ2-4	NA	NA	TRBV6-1	CASMEGLAKNIQYF	TGTGCCAGCATGGAGGGGCTAGCCAAAAACATTCAGTACTTC
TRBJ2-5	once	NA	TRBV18	CASSPMAETQYF	TGTGCCAGCTCACCAATGGCGGAGACCCAGTACTTC
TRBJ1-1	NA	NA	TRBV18	CASSPLGRAVNTEAFF	TGTGCCAGCTCACCACTCGGACGGGCTGTGAACACTGAAGCTTTCTTT
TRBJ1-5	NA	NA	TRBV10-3	CAPTEVEEGDGNQPQHF	TGTGCCCCCACCGAAGTCGAAGAGGGAGACGGCAATCAGCCCCAGCATTTT
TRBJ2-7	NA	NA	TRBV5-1	CASSLAGGELHHEQYF	TGCGCCAGCAGCTTGGCAGGGGGGGAACTACACCACGAGCAGTACTTC
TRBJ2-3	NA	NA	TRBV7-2	CASSLESGTDTQYF	TGTGCCAGCAGCTTAGAGTCGGGAACAGATACGCAGTATTTT
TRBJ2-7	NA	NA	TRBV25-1	CASSDGPREYF	TGTGCCAGCAGTGACGGGCCCCGGGAGTACTTC
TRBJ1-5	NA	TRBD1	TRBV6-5	CASSLTGDDQPQHF	TGTGCCAGCAGTTTGACAGGGGACGATCAGCCCCAGCATTTT